The 27 T cell receptor beta chains below all came from one sample that was sequenced in a study of blood T cell repertoires in COVID-19. The assay was immunoSEQ multiplex PCR, and TCRdb's table has in-frame clones only and misses some. The profile shows about 180,000 clones, roughly 85% of them singletons. Sequenced sample: peripheral blood. All receptors come from a man in his forties or fifties with active or convalescent COVID-19.

The rearrangement links TRBV7-2 to TRBJ2-1; weak D call: TRBD2 (6 bases). The germline gives CDR1 SGHTA, CDR2 FQGNSA. Trimming removed 2 bases from V and 2 bases from J, with 13 bases in between. The CDR3 is 16 amino acids. CDR3 amino acids: CASSLNPGLPYNEQFF. In nucleotides, the CDR3 is TGTGCCAGCAGCTTAAACCCGGGACTCCCCTACAATGAGCAGTTCTTC.

The chain's CDR3 is CASSAARQDEQYF. The CDR3 region has the DNA TGTGCCAGCAGCGCCGCAAGGCAGGACGAGCAGTACTTC. This sequence joins TRBV9 and TRBJ2-7; D call uncertain. The CDR3 is 13 residues long. Trimming took off 3 bases at V and 5 bases at J, with 12 bases between the two ends. Germline V gives CDR1 SGDLS, CDR2 YYNGEE.

This clone was seen once. The chain carries TRBV7-7 and TRBJ2-3; no firm D call. Germline assignment: CDR1 SSHAT and CDR2 FNYEAQ (reference sequence). V lost 1 base and J lost 0, with 11 bases in between. The CDR3 covers 16 residues. CDR3 region: CASSLGRGRSTDTQYF. The CDR3 DNA reads TGTGCCAGCAGCTTAGGACGCGGTAGGAGCACAGATACGCAGTATTTT.

There are a few counts of this clone. The chain links TRBV2 to TRBJ1-1, with a possible D match to TRBD1 (5 bases). Germline V gene lookup returns CDR1 SNHLY and CDR2 FYNNEI. The CDR3 contains 13 residues. V was cut by 9 bases and J by 4 bases, with 15 bases left in between. As DNA, the CDR3 is TGTGCCAGGGGGGATCGGGGGACCACTGAAGCTTTCTTT. Translation gives CARGDRGTTEAFF. Full variable domain (missing parts from reference TRBV2 and TRBJ1-1): EPEVTQTPSHQVTQMGQEVILRCVPISNHLYFYWYRQILGQKVEFLVSFYNNEISEKSEIFDDQFSVERPDGSNFTLKIRSTKLEDSAMYFCARGDRGTTEAFFGQGTRLTVV.

The chain joins TRBV18 to TRBJ2-3; D perhaps matches TRBD1 (6 bases). V was clipped by 3 bases and J by 1 base, with 11 bases between them. This CDR3 is built from 15 residues. Germline assignment: CDR1 KGHSH and CDR2 LQKENI. The CDR3 protein is CASSPRDTGTDTQYF. CDR3 sequence (DNA): TGTGCCAGCTCACCCCGGGACACAGGCACAGATACGCAGTATTTT.

The rearrangement links TRBV5-1 to TRBJ2-7, with TRBD2 matching 8 bases. The V gene's germline CDR1 is SGHRS and CDR2 YFSETQ. Trimming took 1 base from V and 5 from J; bases not matched to a gene: 5. This CDR3 has 14 residues. As DNA, the CDR3 is TGCGCCAGCAGCTTGAGGACTAGCCGGGACGAGCAGTACTTC. This gives the protein CASSLRTSRDEQYF. Full variable domain (remainder filled in from reference TRBV5-1 and TRBJ2-7): KAGVTQTPRYLIKTRGQQVTLSCSPISGHRSVSWYQQTPGQGLQFLFEYFSETQRNKGNFPGRFSGRQFSNSRSEMNVSTLELGDSALYLCASSLRTSRDEQYFGPGTRLTVT.

The chain employs TRBV6-5 and TRBJ1-6; TRBD1 is a possible D gene (6 bases). The ends were cut back, 6 bases at V and 8 bases at J, with 17 bases in the middle. The CDR3 contains 15 residues. From germline, CDR1 is MNHEY and CDR2 SVGAGI. CDR3 residues: CASSRRTAGDSPLHF. In DNA form, the CDR3 reads TGTGCCAGCAGCCGACGGACAGCCGGAGATTCACCCCTCCACTTT.

The chain combines TRBV6-5 with TRBJ2-7; 9 positions match TRBD1. The junction had 12 bases not matched to a gene; V was cut back by 5 bases and J by 10 bases. The germline gives CDR1 MNHEY, CDR2 SVGAGI. CDR3 size: 14 residues. CDR3 bases: TGTGCCAGCAGTACGTCCCGGGACAGGGATGGTCAGTACTTC. This translates into CASSTSRDRDGQYF.

This chain joins TRBV29-1 and TRBJ2-1; 7 bases match TRBD2. Trimming cost V 3 bases and J 9 bases; bases outside gene matches: 11. This CDR3 is 14 amino acids long. The germline CDR1 and CDR2 sequences are SQVTM and ANQGSEA. The CDR3 sequence: CSVDRGSVIGEQFF. In nucleotides, the CDR3 is TGCAGCGTTGACCGCGGGAGCGTTATTGGTGAGCAGTTCTTC.

V gene TRBV5-4 combines with J gene TRBJ1-4; 10 bases agree with TRBD1. The CDR3 is made up of 18 amino acids. Germline CDR1 is SGHNT and CDR2 is YYREEE (reference sequence). V shed 4 bases and J 3 bases; nucleotides not matched to a gene: 12. CDR3 coding DNA: TGTGCCAGCAGCCCACCCCCGGGACAGGGGTTGGCTAATGAAAAACTGTTTTTT. Protein product: CASSPPPGQGLANEKLFF. Complete variable domain (other parts from reference TRBV5-4 and TRBJ1-4): ETGVTQSPTHLIKTRGQQVTLRCSSQSGHNTVSWYQQALGQGPQFIFQYYREEENGRGNFPPRFSGLQFPNYSSELNVNALELDDSALYLCASSPPPGQGLANEKLFFGSGTQLSVL.

This sequence joins TRBV7-9 and TRBJ2-3; weak D call: TRBD1 (6 bases). Germline V lookup: CDR1 SEHNR, CDR2 FQNEAQ (reference sequence). The CDR3 length is 15 residues. With 1 base removed from V and 2 bases from J, the gap between germline ends came to 10 bases. The CDR3 DNA reads as TGTGCCAGCAGCTTAGGGGACATGTCCACAGATACGCAGTATTTT. Amino acid sequence: CASSLGDMSTDTQYF.

This clone was found once. The chain combines TRBV5-5 with TRBJ1-1, with D perhaps matching TRBD1 (5 bases). Deletions cut 1 base from V and 1 base from J, with 8 bases between. The CDR3 covers 14 residues. Per germline, CDR1 SGHKS and CDR2 YYEKEE (reference sequence). CDR3 coding DNA: TGTGCCAGCAGCTTGCGACAGCCGAACACTGAAGCTTTCTTT. Translated, it gives CASSLRQPNTEAFF.

In its sample, this clone was seen a few times. The chain uses TRBV7-2 and TRBJ1-5; 9 positions match TRBD1. The CDR3 runs to 16 residues. CDR1 is SGHTA and CDR2 is FQGNSA in the germline V gene. Trimming took 5 bases from V and 3 from J; bases not matched to a gene: 8. CDR3 in DNA: TGTGCCAGCAGCCTTACAGGGGGCGGCCTCAATCAGCCCCAGCATTTT. Translation gives CASSLTGGGLNQPQHF.

The V call is TRBV11-2, the J call TRBJ1-2; D might be TRBD1 (5 bases). Trimming left V 5 bases short and J 3 bases short, with 13 bases between. There are 14 residues in the CDR3. From germline, CDR1 is SGHAT and CDR2 FQNNGV. CDR3 nucleotide sequence: TGTGCCAGCAGCCCTCGGGGGGAGTACTATGGCTACACCTTC. This gives the protein CASSPRGEYYGYTF. The whole variable domain, remainder taken from reference TRBV11-2 and TRBJ1-2, is EAGVAQSPRYKIIEKRQSVAFWCNPISGHATLYWYQQILGQGPKLLIQFQNNGVVDDSQLPKDRFSAERLKGVDSTLKIQPAKLEDSAVYLCASSPRGEYYGYTFGSGTRLTVV.

DNA of the CDR3: TGTGCCAGCAGTCTATCGGTAGTAGCTGAAGCTTTCTTT. This translates into CASSLSVVAEAFF. This sequence joins TRBV12-3 or TRBV12-4 and TRBJ1-1; the D is unclear. The V end was cut by 5 bases, the J end by 6 bases, with 13 bases between. CDR3 length: 13 residues.

This clone was seen only once. The genes are TRBV19 and TRBJ1-2; 8 bases are shared with TRBD1. Germline CDR1 is LNHDA and CDR2 is SQIVND (reference sequence). This CDR3 region has 14 residues. V was clipped by 6 bases and J by 3 bases; unmatched bases: 6. Here the CDR3 DNA reads TGTGCCAGTAGAACGACAGGGGAGGACTATGGCTACACCTTC. Translating gives CASRTTGEDYGYTF.

The V call is TRBV6-5, the J call TRBJ2-7; TRBD2 matches at 8 bases. CDR1 is MNHEY, CDR2 SVGAGI, per germline. This CDR3 has 14 amino acids. Unmatched junction bases numbered 5, after V lost 5 bases and J lost 2 bases. The CDR3 nucleotides read TGTGCCAGCAGTCGAAGCGGGGGCCCCTACGAGCAGTACTTC. Translation: CASSRSGGPYEQYF.

V usage is TRBV30 and J usage is TRBJ1-5; no reliable D call. The CDR3 contains 12 residues. The germline CDR1 and CDR2 sequences are GTSNPN and SVGIG (reference sequence). The CDR3 sequence is CACESTNQPQHF. In nucleotides, the CDR3 is TGTGCGTGTGAAAGCACTAATCAGCCCCAGCATTTT.

V gene TRBV18 combines with J gene TRBJ1-1; D perhaps matches TRBD1 (5 bases). From germline, CDR1 is KGHSH and CDR2 LQKENI. V was cut by 1 base and J by 1 base, with 7 bases left in between. The CDR3 is made up of 14 amino acids. The CDR3 sequence: CASSPQQENTEAFF. The CDR3 nucleotides read TGTGCCAGCTCACCACAACAGGAGAACACTGAAGCTTTCTTT.

The J gene is TRBJ1-1, the V gene TRBV5-1, with TRBD1 matching 8 bases. CDR1 SGHRS and CDR2 YFSETQ come from the germline V gene. Germline trimming cut 4 bases from V and 4 bases from J; bases unmatched to any gene: 3. The CDR3 consists of 13 residues. In DNA, the CDR3 is TGCGCCAGCAGCATAGACAGGGGCACTGAAGCTTTCTTT. Protein product: CASSIDRGTEAFF.

This sequence joins TRBV19 and TRBJ1-1; no clear D. The CDR3 covers 13 residues. Germline V gene lookup returns CDR1 LNHDA and CDR2 SQIVND (reference sequence). V was pared by 3 bases and J by 1 base, with 6 bases between. The CDR3 DNA reads as TGTGCCAGTAGTATGCGGGAGAACACTGAAGCTTTCTTT. It specifies CASSMRENTEAFF.

The gene calls are TRBV29-1 and TRBJ2-1; D is unresolved. This CDR3 has 10 amino acids. The V end lost 6 bases, the J end lost 7 bases, and 7 bases lay between the germline ends. From germline, CDR1 is SQVTM and CDR2 ANQGSEA. The chain's CDR3 is CSVVNNEQFF. Here the CDR3 DNA reads TGCAGCGTCGTTAATAATGAGCAGTTCTTC.

The chain uses TRBV6-4 and TRBJ2-2; unclear D gene. This CDR3 is 13 amino acids long. Germline V gene data show CDR1 as MRHNA and CDR2 as SNTAGT. Trimming removed 8 bases at V and 0 bases at J, with 7 bases between. The CDR3, as DNA: TGTGCCAGCTCAGGCCCGAACACCGGGGAGCTGTTTTTT. This codes for CASSGPNTGELFF.

The chain is built from TRBV28 and TRBJ1-6, with TRBD1 matching 8 bases. The CDR3 is 15 residues long. V gave up 3 bases and J gave up 7 bases; unmatched junction bases: 5. Germline lookup yields CDR1 MDHEN and CDR2 SYDVKM. The CDR3 spells CASSLTRQGNSPLHF. The CDR3 nucleotides are TGTGCCAGCAGTTTGACCCGACAGGGGAATTCACCCCTCCACTTT.

A single count supports this clone. The chain couples TRBV3-1 (or the pseudogene TRBV3-2) to TRBJ2-2, with 11 bases that match TRBD2. Germline values: CDR1 LGHDT, CDR2 YNNKEL (reference sequence). This CDR3 spans 14 amino acids. After removal of 5 bases from V and 4 bases from J, the junction contained 0 bases not matched to a gene. The CDR3 loop reads CASSGLAGTGELFF. As DNA, the CDR3 is TGTGCCAGCAGCGGACTAGCGGGCACCGGGGAGCTGTTTTTT.

The rearrangement joins TRBV20-1 to TRBJ2-7, with 7 positions matching TRBD2. There are 15 residues in the CDR3. Germline V lookup: CDR1 DFQATT, CDR2 SNEGSKA (reference sequence). V shed 3 bases, J shed 2 bases, and the junction held 10 bases outside the gene matches. In DNA, the CDR3 is TGCAGTGCTAGTGGGTCTGGCGGGAGCCCCTACGAGCAGTACTTC. It is translated as CSASGSGGSPYEQYF.

This clone has a single count. This chain links TRBV25-1 with TRBJ1-1, with D perhaps TRBD1 (6 bases). Germline V gene sequence: CDR1 MGHDK, CDR2 SYGVNS. Trimming left V 2 bases short and J 0 bases short, with 10 bases between. The CDR3 has 15 amino acids. The CDR3 loop reads CASSERGLLNTEAFF. DNA for the CDR3: TGTGCCAGCAGTGAAAGGGGGTTATTGAACACTGAAGCTTTCTTT.